The entry below gives a single T cell receptor (beta chain) sequence along with its context. This sample was included in a study of control samples from healthy donors and cancer patients. Looked up from germline, CDR1 is DFQATT and CDR2 is SNEGSKA (reference sequence). The CDR3 has 11 amino acids. Assay used: immunoSEQ multiplex PCR; TCRdb lists only in-frame clones, some missing. This sample has roughly 59,000 clones, with more than 85% found just once. This TCR was recovered from a middle-aged man with colorectal cancer. The material sequenced was PBMCs. This sequence joins TRBV20-1 and TRBJ1-2, with a weak D call TRBD1 (6 bases). The CDR3 is CASRGGFGYTF. CDR3 bases: TGCGCAAGCAGGGGTGGGTTTGGCTACACCTTC.